The rows below give T cell receptor beta chains drawn from one sample of a study of OX40 agonist ivuxolimab in advanced cancers. Some clones are missing from TCRdb's copy, which holds only in-frame ones; the method was immunoSEQ multiplex PCR. The data contain 30,000 to 40,000 clones, roughly four fifths of them singletons. Sequenced here: CD4+ or CD8+ T cells sorted from blood, sampled in a trial of the OX40 agonist ivuxolimab. All receptors derive from an adult with an advanced solid tumor such as melanoma, head and neck, liver or kidney cancer. The CDR3 runs from the conserved cysteine through the conserved F or W. The D gene is left open where the match is weak. Clone size is given for some rows only: seen once, a few or many times, or a class if the clone is expanded.

TRBV28	.	TRBJ2-2	.	CASRALRTGANTGELFF	TGTGCCAGCAGGGCCCTGAGGACTGGTGCGAACACCGGGGAGCTGTTTTTT
TRBV30	.	TRBJ1-4	.	CAWSVNGGGEKLFF	TGTGCCTGGAGTGTAAATGGGGGAGGTGAAAAACTGTTTTTT
TRBV7-3	.	TRBJ2-7	TRBD2	CASSQTSGSYEQYF	TGTGCCAGCAGCCAGACTAGCGGGAGTTACGAGCAGTACTTC
TRBV5-5	once	TRBJ2-1	.	CASSLVGDEQFF	TGTGCCAGCAGCTTGGTGGGAGATGAGCAGTTCTTC
TRBV5-4	.	TRBJ2-7	.	CAYSGGRYSYEQYF	TGTGCCTACAGCGGTGGCAGATACTCCTACGAGCAGTACTTC
TRBV7-9	.	TRBJ2-1	TRBD1	CASSYRDRGLNEQFF	TGTGCCAGCAGTTATCGGGACAGGGGGCTTAATGAGCAGTTCTTC
TRBV7-2	.	TRBJ1-5	.	CASSFGRGNQPQHF	TGTGCCAGCAGCTTTGGCAGGGGTAATCAGCCCCAGCATTTT
TRBV10-3	.	TRBJ1-5	.	CAISDPSLSGNQPQHF	TGTGCCATCAGTGACCCGTCATTGTCAGGCAATCAGCCCCAGCATTTT
TRBV5-1	.	TRBJ1-2	.	CASSSGHNYGYTF	TGCGCCAGCAGCTCGGGACATAACTATGGCTACACCTTC
TRBV6-5	few	TRBJ2-1	.	CASTPGASMDEQFF	TGTGCCAGCACCCCTGGGGCCTCGATGGATGAGCAGTTCTTC
TRBV6-6	.	TRBJ1-1	.	CASSYSPSTEAFF	TGTGCCAGCAGTTACTCCCCAAGCACTGAAGCTTTCTTT
TRBV14	.	TRBJ2-3	.	CASSQEVAVFADTQYF	TGTGCCAGCAGCCAAGAAGTCGCGGTATTCGCAGATACGCAGTATTTT
TRBV6-6	.	TRBJ2-1	.	CASSIALVGYNEQFF	TGTGCCAGCAGTATAGCCCTAGTCGGGTACAATGAGCAGTTCTTC
TRBV6-8	.	TRBJ2-2	TRBD1	CASRVSTGKAGELFF	TGTGCCAGCAGAGTCTCGACAGGGAAAGCCGGGGAGCTGTTTTTT
TRBV18	once	TRBJ1-4	TRBD1	CASSSTGQNNEKLFF	TGTGCCAGCTCCAGCACGGGACAGAACAATGAAAAACTGTTTTTT
TRBV6-1	.	TRBJ2-1	.	CASSEGKWGNEQFF	TGTGCCAGCAGTGAAGGAAAATGGGGCAATGAGCAGTTCTTC
TRBV5-1	.	TRBJ2-6	.	CASSLGGVRGANVLTF	TGCGCCAGCAGCTTGGGTGGGGTCCGTGGGGCCAACGTCCTGACTTTC
TRBV28	.	TRBJ2-2	.	CASSLAGRGYTGELFF	TGTGCCAGCAGTTTAGCGGGCAGGGGTTACACCGGGGAGCTGTTTTTT
TRBV30	few	TRBJ1-5	.	CAWSVPGADQPQHF	TGTGCCTGGAGTGTACCCGGGGCAGATCAGCCCCAGCATTTT
TRBV28	.	TRBJ2-7	TRBD1	CASSGTRGTGFYEQYF	TGTGCCAGCAGCGGGACCCGCGGGACAGGGTTTTACGAGCAGTACTTC
TRBV28	.	TRBJ1-1	TRBD1	CASSTPQGATEAFF	TGTGCCAGCAGTACCCCACAGGGGGCCACTGAAGCTTTCTTT
TRBV19	.	TRBJ1-1	.	CASKGPGGTEAFF	TGTGCCAGTAAGGGTCCCGGGGGTACTGAAGCTTTCTTT
TRBV5-1	.	TRBJ1-4	TRBD1	CASSYSTPGGRGNEKLFF	TGCGCCAGCAGCTATTCAACTCCAGGGGGCAGGGGTAATGAAAAACTGTTTTTT
TRBV9	.	TRBJ2-3	.	CASSVVGGGGADTQYF	TGTGCCAGCAGCGTAGTAGGGGGAGGTGGGGCAGATACGCAGTATTTT
TRBV7-9	.	TRBJ2-5	TRBD1	CASTRTGAARETQYF	TGTGCCAGCACCCGGACAGGGGCCGCTAGGGAGACCCAGTACTTC